This is a list of T cell receptor beta chains from one sample in a study of OX40 agonist ivuxolimab in advanced cancers. The method was immunoSEQ multiplex PCR; TCRdb's version includes in-frame clones alone and lacks a portion of them. Of over 25,000 clones in the sample, 80% to 85% were seen once. The starting material was CD4+ or CD8+ T cells sorted from blood, obtained in a trial of the OX40 agonist ivuxolimab. Every receptor here comes from an adult with an advanced solid tumor such as melanoma, head and neck, liver or kidney cancer. Both conserved end residues are part of each CDR3. D genes are given only for firm matches. The size entry is marked missing in some rows and otherwise reads once, few, many or a size class.

d_gene	j_gene	abundance	v_gene	CDR3nt	CDR3aa
-	TRBJ2-7	few	TRBV2	TGTGCCAGCAGTGGGGTTTGGCCCTCCTACGAGCAGTACTTC	CASSGVWPSYEQYF
TRBD1	TRBJ2-7	-	TRBV29-1	TGCAGCGTTGAACTCGGGACAGGGCCCTCCGAGCAGTACTTC	CSVELGTGPSEQYF
TRBD1	TRBJ2-5	once	TRBV7-9	TGTGCCAGCAGCTTAGCGGGGACAGTGTACCAAGAGACCCAGTACTTC	CASSLAGTVYQETQYF
TRBD1	TRBJ2-7	-	TRBV7-8	TGTGCCAGCAGCTTAGGGGACAGGGACTACGAGCAGTACTTC	CASSLGDRDYEQYF
-	TRBJ2-1	-	TRBV7-8	TGTGCCAGCAGCCCCCCGACTAGTCCCAGTGAGCAGTTCTTC	CASSPPTSPSEQFF
TRBD2	TRBJ2-3	-	TRBV2	TGTGCCAGCAGTGAATTACTAGCGGGACCTAGCACAGATACGCAGTATTTT	CASSELLAGPSTDTQYF
-	TRBJ2-3	-	TRBV6-5	TGTGCCAGCAGTTACGACGGACCTGCTGGTGCAGATACGCAGTATTTT	CASSYDGPAGADTQYF
TRBD1	TRBJ1-4	-	TRBV5-1	TGCGCCAGCAGCACCGGGACAGGGATTAATGAAAAACTGTTTTTT	CASSTGTGINEKLFF
TRBD1	TRBJ1-1	once	TRBV11-2	TGTGCCAGCAGCCTTACGACAGGGAGGTACACTGAAGCTTTCTTT	CASSLTTGRYTEAFF
-	TRBJ2-7	-	TRBV9	TGTGCCAGCAGCGTAGATGACGCCTACGAGCAGTACTTC	CASSVDDAYEQYF
TRBD1	TRBJ1-2	-	TRBV28	TGTGCCAGCAGTTTAAGCAGGGGGTTTGATGGCTACACCTTC	CASSLSRGFDGYTF
TRBD1	TRBJ2-7	-	TRBV2	TGTGCCAGCAGTACCGGGACAGGGACCTACGAGCAGTACTTC	CASSTGTGTYEQYF
TRBD2	TRBJ2-7	-	TRBV2	TGTGCCAGCGCGATCGATAGCGGGCGCAGCTCCTACGAGCAGTACTTC	CASAIDSGRSSYEQYF
-	TRBJ2-7	-	TRBV19	TGTGCCAGTACCCTACCTTCGGGGCACGAGCAGTACTTC	CASTLPSGHEQYF
-	TRBJ2-1	-	TRBV9	TGTGCCAGCAGCGTAGAGGCAGCCTACAATGAGCAGTTCTTC	CASSVEAAYNEQFF
TRBD2	TRBJ2-7	few	TRBV10-3	TGTGCCAATTTAGCGGGAGATGGAGAGCAGTACTTC	CANLAGDGEQYF
-	TRBJ2-1	-	TRBV27	TGTGCCAGCAGTTTAGGGGCATTCTCCTACAATGAGCAGTTCTTC	CASSLGAFSYNEQFF
TRBD1	TRBJ2-1	once	TRBV13	TGTGCCAGCAGCTTATACCGGACAGGGGGCTTCGGGCTAGCCCACAATGAGCAGTTCTTC	CASSLYRTGGFGLAHNEQFF
-	TRBJ1-5	-	TRBV28	TGTGCCAGCAGTTTACCAGGGGATCAGCCCCAGCATTTT	CASSLPGDQPQHF
-	TRBJ2-3	-	TRBV4-1	TGCGCCAGCAGCCAAGAGGGACGACAGGTAGATACGCAGTATTTT	CASSQEGRQVDTQYF
TRBD2	TRBJ2-1	-	TRBV7-9	TGTGCCAGCAGCCCCAGCGGGACTTTATACAATGAGCAGTTCTTC	CASSPSGTLYNEQFF
-	TRBJ2-1	-	TRBV5-1	TGCGCCAGCAGCTTGGGGACCGGCGGGATCGGAAATGAGCAGTTCTTC	CASSLGTGGIGNEQFF
TRBD2	TRBJ2-1	-	TRBV28	TGTGCCAGCAGTTTCCCTAGCGGGGAGGGTGAGCAGTTCTTC	CASSFPSGEGEQFF
TRBD2	TRBJ2-1	few	TRBV11-3	TGTGCCAGCAGCTTAACGGGGGGCTCCTACAATGAGCAGTTCTTC	CASSLTGGSYNEQFF
TRBD1	TRBJ2-7	few	TRBV28	TGTGCCAGCAGCCGGGACAGAGATTACGAGCAGTACTTC	CASSRDRDYEQYF
TRBD1	TRBJ1-5	-	TRBV5-1	TGCGCCAGCAGCTTTGCAGGGGGCGTTCAGCCCCAGCATTTT	CASSFAGGVQPQHF
TRBD1	TRBJ1-6	-	TRBV6-5	TGTGCCAGCAGTTACCGGCAGGGGGCCAGTTCACCCCTCCACTTT	CASSYRQGASSPLHF
-	TRBJ2-2	-	TRBV7-6	TGTGCCAGCAGCTCGGGTCCCGAGGACACCGGGGAGCTGTTTTTT	CASSSGPEDTGELFF
-	TRBJ2-2	few	TRBV30	TGTGCCTGGAGTGACCCGAGGGAGCTGTTTTTT	CAWSDPRELFF
-	TRBJ2-5	-	TRBV11-1	TGTGCCAGCAGCTTTAGAACAGAACAAGAGACCCAGTACTTC	CASSFRTEQETQYF
TRBD2	TRBJ2-3	-	TRBV2	TGTGCCAGCAGTGACGTGGCTAGCGGGGACACAGATACGCAGTATTTT	CASSDVASGDTDTQYF
TRBD2	TRBJ2-5	-	TRBV7-2	TGTGCCAGCAGCCTCGGACTAGCGTCGGAAGAGACCCAGTACTTC	CASSLGLASEETQYF
TRBD1	TRBJ1-2	-	TRBV7-9	TGTGCCAGCAGCCCGCGACAGGGGGCCCCCTATGGCTACACCTTC	CASSPRQGAPYGYTF
-	TRBJ2-1	-	TRBV11-3	TGTGCCAGCAGCTCTGTAACGGGTTCCTACAATGAGCAGTTCTTC	CASSSVTGSYNEQFF
TRBD2	TRBJ2-3	-	TRBV7-3	TGTGCCAGCAGCTCCCGACTAGCGGGAGTTGGAGATACGCAGTATTTT	CASSSRLAGVGDTQYF
TRBD2	TRBJ2-1	-	TRBV30	TGTGCCTGGAGTGTACTTACTAGCGACAACTACAATGAGCAGTTCTTC	CAWSVLTSDNYNEQFF
TRBD2	TRBJ2-7	-	TRBV28	TGTGCCAGCAGCCCACACGGACTAGACTCCTACGAGCAGTACTTC	CASSPHGLDSYEQYF
-	TRBJ2-7	-	TRBV7-9	TGTGCCAGCAGCTTAGTTACAGCGGCCCACGAGCAGTACTTC	CASSLVTAAHEQYF
TRBD1	TRBJ2-7	-	TRBV10-3	TGTGCCATCAGCACAGGGGGATACTACGAGCAGTACTTC	CAISTGGYYEQYF
-	TRBJ2-3	-	TRBV4-2	TGTGCCAGCAGCCTCCTGGAGGTAGCGGGCACAGATACGCAGTATTTT	CASSLLEVAGTDTQYF
TRBD1	TRBJ2-7	-	TRBV15	TGTGCCACCAGCAGATCCAGGGACAGGCCCTTTACGGAGCAGTACTTC	CATSRSRDRPFTEQYF
-	TRBJ2-4	-	TRBV2	TGTGCCAGCAGTATGGGACGCTTAGCCAAAAACATTCAGTACTTC	CASSMGRLAKNIQYF
-	TRBJ2-1	-	TRBV21-1	TGTGCCAGCAGCAAACTTAACGGGCGGCTAGCCCTCTACAATGAGCAGTTCTTC	CASSKLNGRLALYNEQFF
-	TRBJ2-4	-	TRBV2	TGTGCCAGCAGAAGACAGGCGGACTTCCAAAACATTCAGTACTTC	CASRRQADFQNIQYF
-	TRBJ2-7	-	TRBV19	TGTGCCAGTACTGGATCGGCTCTCGAGCAGTACTTC	CASTGSALEQYF
-	TRBJ2-5	once	TRBV27	TGTGCCAGCAGTCCGATTGGAGGTGAGACCCAGTACTTC	CASSPIGGETQYF
TRBD1	TRBJ2-7	-	TRBV11-2	TGTGCCAGCAGCCCCGGGACAGAGAAATACGAGCAGTACTTC	CASSPGTEKYEQYF
TRBD2	TRBJ2-1	-	TRBV9	TGTGCCAGCAGCGTAGGACTAGCGGTTAGCTCCTACAATGAGCAGTTCTTC	CASSVGLAVSSYNEQFF
-	TRBJ2-1	few	TRBV5-8	TGTGCCAGCAGCTTATCTTACAATGAGCAGTTCTTC	CASSLSYNEQFF